Each of the 11 T cell receptor beta chains below was sequenced from the same sample in a study of blood T cell repertoires in COVID-19. Clones were read by immunoSEQ multiplex PCR, and TCRdb kept only the in-frame ones, dropping some. The sample lists about 280,000 clones, 65% to 90% occurring once. The material sequenced was peripheral blood. All receptors come from a man in his fifties or sixties with active or convalescent COVID-19.

The J gene is TRBJ2-5, the V gene TRBV4-1; TRBD2 matches 13 bases. Germline values: CDR1 MGHRA, CDR2 YSYEKL. The CDR3 is 16 amino acids. V lost 1 base, J lost 3 bases, and 2 bases stayed unmatched. CDR3 sequence (DNA): TGCGCCAGCAGCCAAGGACTAGCGGGAGGAAAAGAGACCCAGTACTTC. This encodes CASSQGLAGGKETQYF.

This chain joins TRBV4-1 and TRBJ2-3; 10 nucleotides align to TRBD2. CDR1 and CDR2 from the germline V gene are MGHRA and YSYEKL. J gave up 2 bases and V 0 bases, and 17 bases lay outside the gene matches. This CDR3 contains 21 residues. Written as DNA, the CDR3 is TGCGCCAGCAGCCAAGATCCGCCACTAGCGGGATCTTTCGGAGACACAGATACGCAGTATTTT. Amino acids: CASSQDPPLAGSFGDTDTQYF.

The V and J genes are TRBV4-1 and TRBJ2-7; 8 nucleotides align to TRBD1. The V segment lost 3 bases and the J segment 5 bases; nucleotides outside the gene matches: 9. Germline CDR1 reads MGHRA; CDR2 reads YSYEKL. The CDR3 sequence is 15 residues long. The CDR3 protein is CASSHHGTGLDEQYF. The CDR3 DNA reads as TGCGCCAGCAGCCATCACGGGACAGGCCTTGACGAGCAGTACTTC.

The chain links TRBV6-5 to TRBJ2-7; D is perhaps TRBD2 (7 bases). Germline V lookup: CDR1 MNHEY, CDR2 SVGAGI. The V end was cut by 7 bases, the J end by 5 bases, with 21 bases between. The CDR3 runs 15 residues. CDR3 in amino acids: CASTRSSGGENEQYF. The CDR3 DNA follows: TGTGCCAGCACGAGAAGTTCGGGGGGCGAAAACGAGCAGTACTTC.

The genes are TRBV9 and TRBJ2-3; 10 positions agree with TRBD2. Germline V lookup: CDR1 SGDLS, CDR2 YYNGEE. This CDR3 contains 15 residues. The trim removed 6 bases at V and 2 bases at J, leaving 6 bases unmatched. The CDR3: CASTVSGGNTDTQYF. In DNA, the CDR3 is TGTGCCAGCACCGTTAGCGGGGGGAACACAGATACGCAGTATTTT.

The chain links TRBV19 to TRBJ2-1; a weak D match, TRBD2 (6 bases). Per germline, CDR1 LNHDA and CDR2 SQIVND (reference sequence). There are 15 residues in the CDR3. With 6 bases removed from V and 2 bases from J, the gap between germline ends came to 14 bases. CDR3 residues: CASSTRLGPYNEQFF. The CDR3 DNA follows: TGTGCCAGTAGCACCCGACTAGGCCCCTACAATGAGCAGTTCTTC.

V and J are TRBV6-5 and TRBJ1-3; D is uncertain. Germline V lookup: CDR1 MNHEY, CDR2 SVGAGI. CDR3 length: 15 residues. The V gene lost 2 bases and the J gene lost 0 bases, with 8 bases spanning the gap. CDR3 region: CASSYAAVSGNTIYF. CDR3 coding DNA: TGTGCCAGCAGTTACGCTGCAGTCTCTGGAAACACCATATATTTT.

There are a few counts of this clone. The chain employs TRBV6-2 or TRBV6-3 and TRBJ1-2; D is unclear. Germline CDR1 reads MNHEY; CDR2 reads SVGEGT. V lost 1 base to trimming and J lost 6 bases, with 24 bases between them. The CDR3 is 18 amino acids. CDR3 loop: CASSYWLGRLRLPDGYTF. The CDR3 DNA reads as TGTGCCAGCAGTTACTGGCTTGGCAGGCTACGGCTTCCCGATGGCTACACCTTC.

The J gene is TRBJ1-3, the V gene TRBV19; D gene unclear. Germline V CDR1 and CDR2: LNHDA, SQIVND (reference sequence). The CDR3 consists of 13 residues. V lost 3 bases, J lost 2 bases, and 5 bases lay in between. The CDR3 DNA is TGTGCCAGTAGTATCCAGACTGGAAACACCATATATTTT. It yields the protein CASSIQTGNTIYF.

This clone was detected only a few times. The V gene is TRBV7-9, the J gene TRBJ2-7; D not resolved. This CDR3 contains 13 residues. The V gene's germline CDR1 is SEHNR and CDR2 FQNEAQ (reference sequence). The V gene lost 2 bases and the J gene lost 3 bases, with 8 bases spanning the gap. CDR3 region: CASSLPVVYEQYF. The CDR3 coding sequence is TGTGCCAGCAGCTTACCAGTTGTCTACGAGCAGTACTTC.

V is TRBV1 and J is TRBJ2-2; TRBD1, the table's D call, lacks a check against the DNA. TRBV1 is reported as a pseudogene. The CDR3 totals 16 residues. The CDR3 DNA reads as TGCACCAGCAGCCAAGATGAACAGGGGGGACCCGGGGAGCTGTTTTTT. It translates to CTSSQDEQGGPGELFF.